This T cell receptor beta chain appears in the sequencing data of a study of T cell changes during pregnancy in multiple sclerosis. Trimming removed 2 bases from V and 4 bases from J, with 15 bases in between. The CDR3 runs to 15 residues. Germline CDR1 and CDR2: LGHNA and YSLEER. Assay: immunoSEQ multiplex PCR; the TCRdb copy retains only in-frame clones and omits some. The sample shows fewer than 30,000 clones, approximately 92% of them seen only once. This chain joins TRBV4-3 and TRBJ2-7; TRBD2 might be the D (7 bases). The input for sequencing was CD4+ T cells from peripheral blood mononuclear cells, taken in the first trimester of pregnancy. The origin of this receptor is a female donor with multiple sclerosis, enrolled in a pregnancy study. CDR3 residues: CASSQRRGGMYEQYF. The CDR3 DNA follows: TGCGCCAGCAGCCAACGGAGGGGGGGCATGTACGAGCAGTACTTC.